This note documents a single T cell receptor (beta chain) sequence. The source of the sample is a study of blood T cell repertoires in COVID-19. Study-wide context: Material from acute and convalescent COVID-19 was sourced from the United States, Italy and Spain. The cDNA or gDNA used as material had been derived from T cells, B-cell-depleted T cells, or PBMCs.

The CDR3 runs 16 residues. Trimming removed 0 bases from V and 5 bases from J, with 16 bases in between. CDR1 MGHRA and CDR2 YSYEKL come from the germline V gene. Clones were sequenced by immunoSEQ multiplex PCR, and TCRdb holds only the in-frame ones, with some missing. The sample includes about 140,000 clones, about 88% seen only once; the top ten take roughly 5.4%. The chain recombines TRBV4-1 with TRBJ2-5; the D gene is possibly TRBD1 (5 bases). This TCR derives from a human donor in a cohort sampled during active COVID-19. The sample comprised peripheral blood. CDR3 in amino acids: CASSQELREEGETQYF. CDR3 in DNA: TGCGCCAGCAGCCAAGAACTCAGGGAAGAAGGGGAGACCCAGTACTTC.